The entry below gives a single T cell receptor beta chain sequence along with its context. No antigen is known for it. There are no base qualities to consult, and no much larger clone falls within one base. The library was prepared using the immunoSEQ multiplex PCR assay. Held by TCRdb, this immuneACCESS table contains in-frame sequences only and omits some clones. Under half of the omission traces to an unresolved V gene where checked; the cause of the rest is unknown. The sample yields about 76,000 clones; roughly 94% were counted once. The biggest ten clones account for approximately 0.4% of the sample. This entry comes from a study of technical replicates of blood from several donors (dated by TCRdb to about 2017). V is cut by 2 bases and J by 4 bases, and the space between the germline ends is 7 bases. Per the germline V gene (reference sequence), MNHEY is the CDR1 and SMNVEV is the CDR2. The CDR3, from cysteine to phenylalanine, totals 13 residues. The sequence is cut down to CDR3 DNA, 39 bases in frame from base 1.

The receptor's source is a human donor in good health. Here the chain combines TRBV27 and TRBJ2-3; the D gene is possibly TRBD2, with 6 bases matching. The specimen sequenced was T cells isolated from PBMCs. CDR3 loop: CASSLGGPDTQYF. The nucleotides are TGTGCCAGCAGTTTAGGAGGGCCAGATACGCAGTATTTT.